Shown below are 18 T cell receptor beta chains from a single sample sequenced in a study of blood T cell repertoires in COVID-19. Some clones are missing from TCRdb's copy, which holds only in-frame ones; the method was immunoSEQ multiplex PCR. Among 88,000 or so clones listed, around nine tenths were seen once. The sequenced sample consisted of peripheral blood. The receptors here all came from a man between 60 and 75 years old with acute or convalescent COVID-19.

V is TRBV6-1 and J is TRBJ1-2, with a possible D match to TRBD1 (6 bases). The CDR3 is 14 amino acids. Trimming took 2 bases from V and 5 from J, leaving 12 bases between them. CDR1 is MNHNS, CDR2 SASEGT, per germline. The CDR3 protein is CASSEIGTMYGYTF. Here the CDR3 DNA reads TGTGCCAGCAGTGAAATAGGGACAATGTATGGCTACACCTTC.

In its sample, this clone was seen many times. The V call is TRBV7-9, the J call TRBJ2-1; D is uncertain. Germline V CDR1 and CDR2: SEHNR, FQNEAQ (reference sequence). The V end lost 4 bases, the J end lost 2 bases, and 12 bases lay between the germline ends. The CDR3 contains 15 residues. CDR3 in DNA: TGTGCCAGCAGCTCGGAGAGTTCGCCCTACAATGAGCAGTTCTTC. Translating it yields CASSSESSPYNEQFF.

This clone occurred a few times. The V and J genes are TRBV6-2 or TRBV6-3 and TRBJ2-2, with TRBD1 matching over 7 bases. The V segment lost 2 bases and the J segment 7 bases; nucleotides outside the gene matches: 10. Germline V CDR1 and CDR2: MNHEY, SVGEGT. The length of the CDR3 is 16 residues. CDR3 protein: CASSYVTGSLHGELFF. CDR3 in DNA: TGTGCCAGCAGTTACGTGACAGGGAGCCTGCACGGGGAGCTGTTTTTT.

This sequence joins TRBV2 and TRBJ1-1; 8 bases line up with TRBD1. Germline V CDR1 and CDR2: SNHLY, FYNNEI. V shed 7 bases and J 6 bases; nucleotides not matched to a gene: 10. This CDR3 comprises 14 residues. In nucleotides, the CDR3 is TGTGCCAGCACAAGGCAGGGGGCAGGCGCTGAAGCTTTCTTT. Encoded protein: CASTRQGAGAEAFF.

This clone has a single count. The chain carries TRBV4-1 and TRBJ1-1; possibly TRBD1 for D (5 bases). The CDR3 contains 16 residues. CDR1 and CDR2 (germline): MGHRA, YSYEKL. Deletions cut 0 bases from V and 0 bases from J, with 11 bases between. The CDR3 DNA is TGCGCCAGCAGCCAAGAGATTCGGGGGGTGAACACTGAAGCTTTCTTT. It encodes CASSQEIRGVNTEAFF.

The chain is built from TRBV5-1 and TRBJ2-1; 7 positions match TRBD2. Losses at the gene ends were 4 bases for V and 2 bases for J; bases not matched to a gene: 12. The germline gives CDR1 SGHRS, CDR2 YFSETQ. This CDR3 contains 17 residues. The CDR3 DNA reads TGCGCCAGCAGCAGGGACTACTCACCCCCCACCTACAATGAGCAGTTCTTC. Translated: CASSRDYSPPTYNEQFF.

The chain joins TRBV23-1 to TRBJ1-4; 8 nucleotides match TRBD1. TRBV23-1 is an ORF; its function is uncertain. V shed 7 bases, J shed 5 bases, and the junction held 6 bases outside the gene matches. The CDR3 consists of 14 residues. CDR3 sequence reads: CASNRQGLNEKLFF. As DNA, the CDR3 is TGCGCCAGCAACCGACAGGGGTTAAATGAAAAACTGTTTTTT.

This chain links TRBV27 with TRBJ2-7; 8 nucleotides match TRBD1. The CDR3 length is 15 residues. Germline CDR1 is MNHEY and CDR2 is SMNVEV (reference sequence). The V gene end was trimmed by 4 bases and the J gene end by 7 bases; junction bases not matched to a gene: 12. CDR3 nucleotide sequence: TGTGCCAGCAGTTATGCAGGGGGCGTTTTTAAAGAGCAGTACTTC. As protein: CASSYAGGVFKEQYF.

This chain connects TRBV25-1 to TRBJ1-2; D perhaps matches TRBD1 (5 bases). The V gene lost 2 bases and the J gene lost 2 bases, with 6 bases spanning the gap. CDR3 length equals 13 residues. Germline CDR1 MGHDK, CDR2 SYGVNS. CDR3 nucleotides: TGTGCCAGCAGTGAACCAGGGAACTATGGCTACACCTTC. Translation: CASSEPGNYGYTF.

The chain links TRBV2 to TRBJ1-1; 9 nucleotides align to TRBD1. The CDR3 has 14 amino acids. J was trimmed by 1 base and V by 7 bases; bases with no gene match: 4. The germline V gene encodes CDR1 SNHLY and CDR2 FYNNEI. In nucleotides, the CDR3 is TGTGCCAGCAACCCGGGACAGGGGAACACTGAAGCTTTCTTT. This translates into CASNPGQGNTEAFF.

For the CDR3, the DNA is TGTGCCAGCAGCCGTCGCGGGGCCTTCTCCTACGAGCAGTACTTC. This gives the protein CASSRRGAFSYEQYF. The chain couples TRBV14 to TRBJ2-7, with TRBD2 as a possible D gene (6 bases). In germline, CDR1 is SGHDN, CDR2 FVKESK. V lost 4 bases and J lost 0, with 13 bases in between. This CDR3 contains 15 residues.

This clone was observed a single time. DNA of the CDR3: TGTGCCAGCAGTAAACAGGGGAGTAAGCAGCCCCAGCATTTT. Protein sequence: CASSKQGSKQPQHF. The chain couples TRBV2 to TRBJ1-5; 7 bases are shared with TRBD1. This CDR3 comprises 14 residues. Germline CDR1 is SNHLY and CDR2 is FYNNEI. V dropped 5 bases and J dropped 7; count of bases not matched to a gene: 8.

This chain joins TRBV3-1 (or the pseudogene TRBV3-2) and TRBJ1-3; D uncertain. CDR1 LGHDT and CDR2 YNNKEL come from the germline V gene (reference sequence). Deletions cut 9 bases from V and 0 bases from J, with 9 bases between. This CDR3 spans 13 amino acids. The CDR3 loop reads CASSSNSGNTIYF. CDR3 coding DNA: TGTGCCAGTTCCAGTAACTCTGGAAACACCATATATTTT.

The gene calls are TRBV6-5 and TRBJ1-1; D is unresolved. Germline values: CDR1 MNHEY, CDR2 SVGAGI. This CDR3 contains 14 residues. Trimming removed 2 bases at V and 1 base at J, with 8 bases between. CDR3 coding DNA: TGTGCCAGCAGTTACGGCGGGAAGAACACTGAAGCTTTCTTT. It specifies CASSYGGKNTEAFF.

The chain joins TRBV6-5 to TRBJ1-2; tentatively, D is TRBD1 (6 bases). Germline lookup yields CDR1 MNHEY and CDR2 SVGAGI. V was cut by 2 bases and J by 0 bases, with 10 bases left in between. The CDR3 runs to 15 residues. The CDR3 sequence: CASSYGRGANYGYTF. The CDR3 bases are TGTGCCAGCAGTTACGGCAGGGGAGCTAACTATGGCTACACCTTC.

The chain combines TRBV12-3 or TRBV12-4 with TRBJ2-3; D may be TRBD1 (6 bases). Trimming pared 6 bases from V and 2 bases from J, leaving 9 bases between. CDR3 length: 13 amino acids. The CDR3 bases are TGTGCCAGCAGGGGGGACAACACAGATACGCAGTATTTT. This gives the protein CASRGDNTDTQYF.

The V gene is TRBV5-1, the J gene TRBJ2-1; 9 bases line up with TRBD2. The CDR3 sequence is 16 residues long. Germline V gene lookup returns CDR1 SGHRS and CDR2 YFSETQ. After removal of 4 bases from V and 4 bases from J, the junction contained 9 bases not matched to a gene. The CDR3 nucleotides are TGCGCCAGCAGCCCCCCAAGACTAGCGGCTTACAATGAGCAGTTCTTC. Translation: CASSPPRLAAYNEQFF.

This CDR3 reads CASSLGLVNNEQFF. CDR3 sequence (DNA): TGCGCCAGCAGCCTTGGACTAGTGAACAATGAGCAGTTCTTC. The chain recombines TRBV5-1 with TRBJ2-1; 7 positions agree with TRBD2. This CDR3 region has 14 residues. V lost 4 bases and J lost 5; bases outside the gene matches: 6. Germline V gene data show CDR1 as SGHRS and CDR2 as YFSETQ.